The entry below gives a single T cell receptor (beta chain) sequence along with its context. Germline lookup yields CDR1 MNHEY and CDR2 SMNVEV (reference sequence). V lost 10 bases and J 0 bases, leaving 9 bases between the germline ends. The CDR3 consists of 12 residues. This sample is drawn from a study of identical twins. TCRdb passed the 5' RACE reads through MiXCR, listing each CDR3 protein once. The repertoire holds about 520,000 distinct CDR3 sequences, with around 20% as singletons. A further study also used this sample, focusing on T cells expressing NK-cell markers. That work adds: In several donors, dominant clonotypes made up 28.3-60.1% of CD3+CD56-NKG2C+ cells.

The sequenced sample consisted of CD4+ T cells sorted from blood. The chain uses TRBV27 and TRBJ2-5; D gene unclear. This receptor was taken from a woman younger than 35 in good health. The CDR3 coding sequence is TGTGCCAACCCCGACGACCAAGAGACCCAGTACTTC. Protein product: CANPDDQETQYF.